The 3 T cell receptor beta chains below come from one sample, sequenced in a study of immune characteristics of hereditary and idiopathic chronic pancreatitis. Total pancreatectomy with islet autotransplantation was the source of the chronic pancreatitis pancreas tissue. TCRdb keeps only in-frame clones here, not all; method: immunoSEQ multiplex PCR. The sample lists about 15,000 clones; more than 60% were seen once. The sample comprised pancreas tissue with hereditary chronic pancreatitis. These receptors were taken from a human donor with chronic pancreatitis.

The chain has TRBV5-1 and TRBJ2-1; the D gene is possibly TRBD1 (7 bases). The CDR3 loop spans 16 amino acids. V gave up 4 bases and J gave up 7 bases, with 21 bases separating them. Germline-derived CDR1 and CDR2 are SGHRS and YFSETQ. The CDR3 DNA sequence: TGCGCCAGCAGCCGTGAAGTCGGGGCAGGGGGGAATGAGCAGTTCTTC. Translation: CASSREVGAGGNEQFF.

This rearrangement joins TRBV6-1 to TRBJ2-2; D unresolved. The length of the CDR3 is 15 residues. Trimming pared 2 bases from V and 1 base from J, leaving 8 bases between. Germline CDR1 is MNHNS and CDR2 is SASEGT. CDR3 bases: TGTGCCAGCAGTGAATCTGCAGAGAACACCGGGGAGCTGTTTTTT. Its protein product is CASSESAENTGELFF.

CDR3 sequence: CASRNWGSTDTQYF. DNA of the CDR3: TGTGCCAGCCGAAACTGGGGGAGCACAGATACGCAGTATTTT. The chain has TRBV7-9 and TRBJ2-3; D tentatively fits TRBD1 or TRBD2 (5 bases each). The germline CDR1 and CDR2 sequences are SEHNR and FQNEAQ (reference sequence). V lost 8 bases and J 0 bases, leaving 12 bases between the germline ends. The CDR3 spans 14 residues.